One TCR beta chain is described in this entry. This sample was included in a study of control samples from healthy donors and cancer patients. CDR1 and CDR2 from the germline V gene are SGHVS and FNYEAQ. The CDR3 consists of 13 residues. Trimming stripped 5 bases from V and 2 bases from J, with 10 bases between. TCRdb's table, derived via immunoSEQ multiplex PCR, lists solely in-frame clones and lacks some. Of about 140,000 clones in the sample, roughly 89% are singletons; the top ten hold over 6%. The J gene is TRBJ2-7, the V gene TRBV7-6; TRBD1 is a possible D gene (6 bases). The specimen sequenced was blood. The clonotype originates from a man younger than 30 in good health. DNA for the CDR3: TGTGCCAGCAGCCCTCGACAGGCCTACGAGCAGTACTTC. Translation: CASSPRQAYEQYF.